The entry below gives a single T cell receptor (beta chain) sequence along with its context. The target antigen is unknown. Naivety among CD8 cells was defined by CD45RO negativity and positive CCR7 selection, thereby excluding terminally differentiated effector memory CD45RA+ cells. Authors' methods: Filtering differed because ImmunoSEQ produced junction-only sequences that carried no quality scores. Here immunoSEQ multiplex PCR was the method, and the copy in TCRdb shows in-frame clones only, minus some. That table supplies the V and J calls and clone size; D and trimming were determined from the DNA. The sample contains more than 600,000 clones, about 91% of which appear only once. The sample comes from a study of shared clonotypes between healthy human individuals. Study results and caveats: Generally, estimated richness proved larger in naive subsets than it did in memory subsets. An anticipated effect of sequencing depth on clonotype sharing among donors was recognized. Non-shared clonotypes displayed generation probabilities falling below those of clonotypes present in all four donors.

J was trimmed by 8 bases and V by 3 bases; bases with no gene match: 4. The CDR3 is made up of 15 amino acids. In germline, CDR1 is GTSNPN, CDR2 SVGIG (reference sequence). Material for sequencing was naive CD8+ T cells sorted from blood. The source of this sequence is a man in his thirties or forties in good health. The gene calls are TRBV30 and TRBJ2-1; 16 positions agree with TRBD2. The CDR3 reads CAWSRGTSGRDEQFF. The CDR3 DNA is TGTGCCTGGAGCCGGGGGACTAGCGGGAGGGATGAGCAGTTCTTC.